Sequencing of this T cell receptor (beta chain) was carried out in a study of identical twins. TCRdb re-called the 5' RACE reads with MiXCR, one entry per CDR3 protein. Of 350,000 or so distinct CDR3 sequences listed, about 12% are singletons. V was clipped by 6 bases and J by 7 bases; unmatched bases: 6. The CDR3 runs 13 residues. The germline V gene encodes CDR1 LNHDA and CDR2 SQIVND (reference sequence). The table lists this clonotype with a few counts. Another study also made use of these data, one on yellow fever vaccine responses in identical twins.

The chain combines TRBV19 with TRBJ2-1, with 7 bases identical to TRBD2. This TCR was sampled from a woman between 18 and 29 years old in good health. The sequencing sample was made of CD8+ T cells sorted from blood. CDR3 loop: CASSFNSGNEQFF. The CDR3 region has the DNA TGTGCCAGTAGCTTTAATAGCGGGAATGAGCAGTTCTTC.